This T cell receptor (beta chain) stems from a study of cytomegalovirus exposure and HLA in healthy donors. As concerns this clone: Antigen unknown.

The study, taken as a whole, reports: Later on, a genetic analysis was performed. It linked a missense variant in DCLRE1C with V- and J-gene trimming of TCR beta.

The PCR ran on 60 Vbeta and 13 Jbeta primers. In the original analysis: About 80 million unique TCR beta chains, roughly 11 million of them shared, were counted by a later analysis. Clones were sequenced by immunoSEQ multiplex PCR, and TCRdb holds only the in-frame ones, with some missing. V, J and clone size are taken as reported in that table, and D and trimming were inferred from the DNA itself. The sample lists tens of thousands of clones; around 80% were seen once. While unrecorded immune exposures were likely, the donors were nominally healthy when sampled. The sequencing input was PBMCs. The receptor comes from a woman between 25 and 40 years old in good health and CMV-seropositive.

The DNA of the CDR3 is TGTGCCAGCAGTTTTGGGTCAGGCGACGGCTACACCTTC. This gives the protein CASSFGSGDGYTF. V usage is TRBV27 and J usage is TRBJ1-2; D remains ambiguous. Germline CDR1 is MNHEY and CDR2 is SMNVEV (reference sequence). V was trimmed by 3 bases and J by 8 bases, leaving 13 bases between them. CDR3 size: 13 residues.